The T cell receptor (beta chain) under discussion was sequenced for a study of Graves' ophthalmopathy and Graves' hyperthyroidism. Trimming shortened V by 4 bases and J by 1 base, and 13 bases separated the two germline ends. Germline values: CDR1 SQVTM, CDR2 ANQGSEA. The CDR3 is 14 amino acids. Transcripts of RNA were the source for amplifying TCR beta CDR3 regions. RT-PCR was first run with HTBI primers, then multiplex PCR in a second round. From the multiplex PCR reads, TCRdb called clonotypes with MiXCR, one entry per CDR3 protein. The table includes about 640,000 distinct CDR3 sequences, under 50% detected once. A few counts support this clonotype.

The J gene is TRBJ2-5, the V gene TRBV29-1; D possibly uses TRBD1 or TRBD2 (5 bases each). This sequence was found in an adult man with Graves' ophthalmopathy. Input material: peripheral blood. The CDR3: CSVGETDTQETQYF. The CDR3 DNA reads TGCAGCGTTGGGGAGACAGACACCCAAGAGACCCAGTACTTC.